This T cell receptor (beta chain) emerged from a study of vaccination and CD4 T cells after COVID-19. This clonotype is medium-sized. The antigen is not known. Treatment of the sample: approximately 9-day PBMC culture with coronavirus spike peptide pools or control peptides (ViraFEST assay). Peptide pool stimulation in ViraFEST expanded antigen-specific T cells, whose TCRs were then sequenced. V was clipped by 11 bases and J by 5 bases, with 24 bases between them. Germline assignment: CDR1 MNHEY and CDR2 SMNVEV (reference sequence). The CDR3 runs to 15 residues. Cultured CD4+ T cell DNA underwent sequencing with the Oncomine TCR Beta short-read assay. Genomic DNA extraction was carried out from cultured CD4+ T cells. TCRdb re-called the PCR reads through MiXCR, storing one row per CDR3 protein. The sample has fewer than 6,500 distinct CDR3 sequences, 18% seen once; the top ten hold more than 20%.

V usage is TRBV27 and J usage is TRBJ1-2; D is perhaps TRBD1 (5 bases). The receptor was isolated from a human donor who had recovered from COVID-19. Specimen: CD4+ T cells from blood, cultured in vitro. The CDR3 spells CASAGTLGPQYGYTF. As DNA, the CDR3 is TGTGCCTCAGCAGGGACCCTTGGTCCCCAATATGGCTACACCTTC.